Listed here is a single T cell receptor beta chain. The data originate from a study of blood T cell repertoires in COVID-19. The wider study: Whether acute or convalescent, the COVID-19 samples came from the United States, Italy and Spain. PBMCs, B-cell-depleted T cells, or T cells provided the cDNA or gDNA that made up the material.

V lost 2 bases and J lost 2, with 13 bases in between. The CDR3 has 15 residues. In germline, CDR1 is SNHLY, CDR2 FYNNEI. How the authors handled the data: Amplifying reference gene primers gave estimates of nucleated cell counts. TCRdb's copy holds only in-frame clones and misses some; the assay was immunoSEQ multiplex PCR. The V and J calls and clone size were taken over from that table, and D and trimming were inferred from the DNA. The repertoire includes more than 150,000 clones, 83% of them detected once, and around 6.1% sits in the top ten. The TCR comes from a woman between 35 and 50 years old with acute or convalescent COVID-19. The chain has TRBV2 and TRBJ2-7, with D possibly matching TRBD2 (7 bases). Sequenced sample: peripheral blood. CDR3 DNA: TGTGCCAGCAGTGAAAGAGGGGGGGTGACCTACGAGCAGTACTTC. Its protein product is CASSERGGVTYEQYF.